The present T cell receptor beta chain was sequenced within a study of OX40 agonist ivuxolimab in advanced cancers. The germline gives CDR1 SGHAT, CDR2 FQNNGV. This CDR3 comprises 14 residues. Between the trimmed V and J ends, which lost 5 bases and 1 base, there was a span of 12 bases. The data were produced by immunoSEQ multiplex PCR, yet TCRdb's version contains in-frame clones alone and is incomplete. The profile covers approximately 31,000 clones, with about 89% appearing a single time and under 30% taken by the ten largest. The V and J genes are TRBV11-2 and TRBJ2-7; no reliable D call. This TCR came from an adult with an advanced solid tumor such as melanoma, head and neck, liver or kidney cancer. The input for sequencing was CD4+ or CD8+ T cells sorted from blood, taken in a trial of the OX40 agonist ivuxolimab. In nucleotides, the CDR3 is TGTGCCAGCAGCCGAGGACGGATTTCCTACGAGCAGTACTTC. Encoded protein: CASSRGRISYEQYF.